The clone carrying this TCR beta chain was detected a few times. Germline loops: CDR1 KGHSH, CDR2 LQKENI. The CDR3 is made up of 14 amino acids. V lost 0 bases, J lost 8 bases, and 13 bases lay in between. TCR beta CDR3 regions were amplified from RNA transcripts. HTBI primers were used for first-round RT-PCR of the TCR CDR3. Via MiXCR, TCRdb re-called the multiplex PCR reads, giving one row per CDR3 protein. Of about 420,000 distinct CDR3 sequences in the sample, approximately 14% were seen once. This specimen belongs to a study of T cells in Graves' hyperthyroidism and ophthalmopathy. The sample taken for sequencing was blood. This TCR was sampled from a young woman with Graves' hyperthyroidism. This chain links TRBV18 with TRBJ1-2; possible D gene TRBD1, 5 bases. The CDR3 DNA is TGTGCCAGCTCACCACCGGGACTCTTTAAGGGCTACACCTTC. Its protein product is CASSPPGLFKGYTF.